This T cell receptor beta chain was obtained from a study of blood T cell repertoires in COVID-19. On the study more broadly: Acute and convalescent COVID-19 samples came from the United States, Italy and Spain. Sample material is recorded as cDNA or gDNA derived from T cells, B-cell-depleted T cells, or PBMCs.

V was pared by 3 bases and J by 5 bases, with 19 bases between. Looked up from germline, CDR1 is MGHRA and CDR2 is YSYEKL. This CDR3 comprises 16 residues. Some clones are missing from TCRdb's copy, which holds only in-frame ones; the method was immunoSEQ multiplex PCR. The sample yields approximately 190,000 clones, 80% to 85% seen once. The study recruited people aged about 18 to 95 years across approximately 23 US areas. Donors were grouped by their self-reported clinical history. The chain has TRBV4-1 and TRBJ1-2, with D maybe TRBD1 (5 bases). The TCR was taken from a woman aged 25-40 years who had been exposed to COVID-19. The source material was PBMCs or T cells enriched from blood (not recorded which). DNA for the CDR3: TGCGCCAGCAGCCAGACCCTGTGGGGCGGCCGATATGGCTACACCTTC. Translated, it gives CASSQTLWGGRYGYTF.